The 25 T cell receptor beta chains reported below all come from one sample, sequenced in a study of T cell changes during pregnancy in multiple sclerosis. Sequencing used immunoSEQ multiplex PCR; TCRdb keeps in-frame clones, though not all of them. The sample lists around 130,000 clones, over 85% seen once, with less than 7.5% in the top ten. The material sequenced was peripheral blood, taken before pregnancy. The receptors derive from a female donor with multiple sclerosis, enrolled in a pregnancy study.

The chain employs TRBV27 and TRBJ1-1; D gene unclear. The CDR3 totals 14 residues. The germline V and J ends were trimmed by 4 bases and 10 bases, with 19 bases remaining between them. Germline V CDR1 and CDR2: MNHEY, SMNVEV (reference sequence). For the CDR3, the DNA is TGTGCCAGCAGTTCCTATCGGTCCGTTAGAGGAGCTTTCTTT. Translating it yields CASSSYRSVRGAFF.

The chain carries TRBV2 and TRBJ2-2, with D possibly TRBD1 on 7 matching bases. Germline V gives CDR1 SNHLY, CDR2 FYNNEI. This CDR3 contains 15 residues. V gave up 8 bases and J gave up 3 bases, with 16 bases separating them. CDR3 sequence: CASQGGGAHTGELFF. The CDR3 bases are TGTGCCAGCCAGGGGGGCGGGGCCCACACCGGGGAGCTGTTTTTT.

The V call is TRBV6-5, the J call TRBJ2-5, with 12 bases aligning to TRBD2. The germline V gene encodes CDR1 MNHEY and CDR2 SVGAGI. The V segment lost 5 bases and the J segment 4 bases; nucleotides outside the gene matches: 5. The CDR3 length is 15 residues. DNA for the CDR3: TGTGCCAGCAGTCGACCGGGACTAGCGGGAGAGACCCAGTACTTC. Its translation is CASSRPGLAGETQYF.

The J gene is TRBJ1-5, the V gene TRBV19; possible D gene TRBD1, 5 bases. The V gene's germline CDR1 is LNHDA and CDR2 SQIVND (reference sequence). The ends were cut back, 3 bases at V and 2 bases at J, with 14 bases in the middle. This CDR3 region has 16 residues. The CDR3 DNA is TGTGCCAGTAGTATGACAGCCCTCGGAGGCAATCAGCCCCAGCATTTT. This sequence encodes CASSMTALGGNQPQHF.

The chain carries TRBV6-1 and TRBJ1-2; 7 nucleotides align to TRBD1. J was trimmed by 3 bases and V by 4 bases; bases with no gene match: 11. In germline, CDR1 is MNHNS, CDR2 SASEGT. This CDR3 has 16 amino acids. CDR3 sequence: CASSVLQGGEYYGYTF. The CDR3 coding sequence is TGTGCCAGCAGTGTGCTCCAGGGGGGAGAATACTATGGCTACACCTTC.

There are a few counts of this clone. The CDR3 here is CASSHRQGGPEAFF. CDR3 coding DNA: TGTGCCAGCAGCCATCGACAGGGCGGGCCTGAAGCTTTCTTT. The chain links TRBV5-6 to TRBJ1-1; the match to TRBD1 covers 7 bases. J gave up 6 bases and V 4 bases, and 9 bases lay outside the gene matches. This CDR3 contains 14 residues. Per the germline V gene, CDR1 is SGHDT and CDR2 is YYEEEE.

The J gene is TRBJ1-4, the V gene TRBV19; D might be TRBD1 (6 bases). V shed 4 bases and J shed 5 bases, with 14 bases lying between them. The CDR3 covers 15 residues. The germline gives CDR1 LNHDA, CDR2 SQIVND (reference sequence). The CDR3 DNA reads TGTGCCAGTAGTAGACGGACAGACGGGAATGAAAAACTGTTTTTT. Translated: CASSRRTDGNEKLFF.

The chain uses TRBV5-1 and TRBJ2-6, with 7 bases identical to TRBD1. Germline V lookup: CDR1 SGHRS, CDR2 YFSETQ. The CDR3 has 15 residues. V dropped 5 bases and J dropped 0; count of bases not matched to a gene: 2. CDR3 sequence (DNA): TGCGCCAGCAGTGAGGGGGCCTCTGGGGCCAACGTCCTGACTTTC. It specifies CASSEGASGANVLTF.

This rearrangement joins TRBV18 to TRBJ1-2, with 8 bases that match TRBD1. The CDR3 is 15 amino acids. Germline loops: CDR1 KGHSH, CDR2 LQKENI. Trimming cost V 2 bases and J 4 bases; bases outside gene matches: 6. The CDR3 coding sequence is TGTGCCAGCTCACCAGAAAGGACAGGGACCTATGGCTACACCTTC. Translation: CASSPERTGTYGYTF.

This rearrangement joins TRBV4-1 to TRBJ2-3; a weak D match, TRBD2 (7 bases). The CDR3 loop spans 19 amino acids. Germline-derived CDR1 and CDR2 are MGHRA and YSYEKL. V dropped 0 bases and J dropped 3 bases, with 22 bases sitting between them. This CDR3 is CASSQEGASGRGRTDTQYF. The CDR3 DNA reads as TGCGCCAGCAGCCAAGAGGGGGCTAGCGGCCGGGGGCGTACAGATACGCAGTATTTT.

This chain joins TRBV19 and TRBJ2-1; D is unclear. V lost 6 bases, J lost 0 bases, and 21 bases lay in between. The CDR3 sequence is 18 residues long. Germline V CDR1 and CDR2: LNHDA, SQIVND (reference sequence). CDR3 DNA: TGTGCCAGTAGCCGGCCCCTGGGCCTCCCGAGCTCCTACAATGAGCAGTTCTTC. This gives the protein CASSRPLGLPSSYNEQFF.

This clone was recorded a few times. CDR3 protein: CASSQDQGNTEAFF. The CDR3 bases are TGCGCCAGCAGCCAAGATCAGGGGAACACTGAAGCTTTCTTT. The gene calls are TRBV4-1 and TRBJ1-1; TRBD1 might be the D (5 bases). The ends were cut back, 0 bases at V and 1 base at J, with 6 bases in the middle. The CDR3 covers 14 residues. Per the germline V gene, CDR1 is MGHRA and CDR2 is YSYEKL.

The chain couples TRBV6-1 to TRBJ1-5; D gene ambiguous. The CDR3 covers 14 residues. CDR1 is MNHNS and CDR2 is SASEGT in the germline V gene. Trimming took off 8 bases at V and 3 bases at J, with 14 bases between the two ends. The CDR3 DNA reads as TGTGCCAGCGCCCGAGCGGGCCTCAATCAGCCCCAGCATTTT. Its translation is CASARAGLNQPQHF.

This chain's CDR3 is CASSYGTANYGYTF. The CDR3 nucleotides read TGTGCCAGCAGCTACGGGACAGCCAACTATGGCTACACCTTC. The rearrangement uses TRBV5-6 and TRBJ1-2; 7 positions agree with TRBD1. CDR3 length: 14 amino acids. J lost 2 bases, V lost 3 bases, and 4 bases had no gene match. Germline V gene lookup returns CDR1 SGHDT and CDR2 YYEEEE.

The chain is built from TRBV5-6 and TRBJ1-2, with 7 bases that match TRBD1. With 0 bases clipped from V and 2 bases from J, the junction kept 1 base outside the gene matches. The CDR3 length is 14 residues. Germline values: CDR1 SGHDT, CDR2 YYEEEE. The CDR3 sequence is CASSLVGQNYGYTF. CDR3 nucleotides: TGTGCCAGCAGCTTGGTGGGACAGAACTATGGCTACACCTTC.

The chain couples TRBV30 to TRBJ1-3, with 8 bases fitting TRBD1. Germline assignment: CDR1 GTSNPN and CDR2 SVGIG (reference sequence). The CDR3 has 18 residues. V shed 0 bases and J 3 bases; nucleotides not matched to a gene: 13. The CDR3 DNA follows: TGTGCCTGGAGTGTATTAGTTGGACAGGGCGTTGGTGGAAACACCATATATTTT. Residues: CAWSVLVGQGVGGNTIYF.

J is TRBJ1-1 and V is TRBV10-3; D unresolved. Trimming left V 6 bases short and J 2 bases short, with 16 bases between. CDR1 and CDR2 (germline): ENHRY, SYGVKD. The CDR3 is 15 residues long. CDR3: CAIRTTGPQNTEAFF. As DNA, the CDR3 is TGTGCCATCAGGACTACTGGACCCCAAAACACTGAAGCTTTCTTT.

The chain couples TRBV27 to TRBJ2-7; 14 bases fit TRBD2. This CDR3 spans 17 amino acids. With 4 bases clipped from V and 6 bases from J, the junction kept 11 bases outside the gene matches. Germline-derived CDR1 and CDR2 are MNHEY and SMNVEV (reference sequence). CDR3: CASSSPGLAGDLGEQYF. In DNA form, the CDR3 reads TGTGCCAGCAGTTCCCCGGGACTAGCGGGAGACTTGGGCGAGCAGTACTTC.

CDR3 loop: CAWSIGGTGNTIYF. The CDR3 DNA follows: TGTGCCTGGAGCATAGGGGGAACTGGAAACACCATATATTTT. This chain uses TRBV30 with TRBJ1-3; TRBD1 is a possible D gene (6 bases). Per the germline V gene, CDR1 is GTSNPN and CDR2 is SVGIG (reference sequence). The CDR3 sequence is 14 residues long. V lost 3 bases and J 2 bases, leaving 11 bases between the germline ends.

The gene calls are TRBV9 and TRBJ1-2; TRBD1 matches at 12 bases. The CDR3 sequence is 16 residues long. CDR1 is SGDLS and CDR2 is YYNGEE in the germline V gene. The V and J ends lost 3 bases and 5 bases, in that order; junction bases with no gene match: 8. For the CDR3, the DNA is TGTGCCAGCAGCGCGGACCGGGGACAGGGGGCATATGGCTACACCTTC. Translating gives CASSADRGQGAYGYTF.

The rearrangement joins TRBV5-6 to TRBJ2-5; 7 bases fit TRBD1. V lost 4 bases and J lost 5; bases outside the gene matches: 11. This CDR3 region has 15 residues. Germline V gene data show CDR1 as SGHDT and CDR2 as YYEEEE. The CDR3 sequence is CASSLRTGAGETQYF. The CDR3 DNA follows: TGTGCCAGCAGCCTACGAACAGGGGCAGGCGAGACCCAGTACTTC.

V is TRBV2 and J is TRBJ1-4; 9 bases line up with TRBD1. The CDR3 is 16 amino acids. V lost 8 bases and J lost 0; bases outside the gene matches: 7. Germline V lookup: CDR1 SNHLY, CDR2 FYNNEI. The CDR3 sequence is CASVRDRVATNEKLFF. The CDR3 DNA sequence: TGTGCCAGCGTCCGGGACAGGGTTGCAACTAATGAAAAACTGTTTTTT.

This sequence joins TRBV7-9 and TRBJ2-6; 9 bases are a match to TRBD1. This CDR3 is built from 16 residues. CDR1 is SEHNR, CDR2 FQNEAQ, per germline (reference sequence). The junction had 4 bases not matched to a gene; V was cut back by 6 bases and J by 1 base. In nucleotides, the CDR3 is TGTGCCAGCAGAGCCGGGACAGGGTCTGGGGCCAACGTCCTGACTTTC. As protein: CASRAGTGSGANVLTF.

The chain carries TRBV5-1 and TRBJ2-3, with TRBD2 identical over 8 bases. Germline CDR1 reads SGHRS; CDR2 reads YFSETQ. This CDR3 region has 17 residues. V lost 0 bases and J lost 0; bases outside the gene matches: 6. The DNA for the CDR3 is TGCGCCAGCAGCTTGGAATCATTAGCGGGGAGCACAGATACGCAGTATTTT. Translating it yields CASSLESLAGSTDTQYF.

This clone came up once. V gene TRBV28 combines with J gene TRBJ1-1; D possibly corresponds to TRBD1 (5 bases). The CDR3 loop spans 11 amino acids. Trimming cost V 10 bases and J 9 bases, with 15 bases left between them. CDR1 MDHEN and CDR2 SYDVKM come from the germline V gene. CDR3 amino acids: CATRVDTKAFF. CDR3 sequence (DNA): TGTGCCACCAGGGTGGACACCAAAGCTTTCTTT.